This TCR beta chain was retrieved from a study of response to subunit inactivated influenza vaccine. The study, taken as a whole, reports: Seasonal influenza vaccination, on each occasion, was suggested by the authors to recruit few new T cells.

The V end lost 5 bases, the J end lost 3 bases, and 11 bases lay between the germline ends. The CDR3 spans 13 residues. Per the germline V gene, CDR1 is MNHNY and CDR2 is SVGAGI (reference sequence). TCRdb re-derived calls from the RT-PCR reads in MiXCR, one entry per CDR3 protein. The sample has around 600,000 distinct CDR3 sequences, 10% to 12% seen once; the top ten hold about 11%. This clonotype was picked up a small number of times. Its antigen is not known. These data also featured in a second study, about T cells expressing NK-cell markers. Per that paper: In generating TCR beta cDNA, 5'RACE template switching with UMIs was used. TCR beta repertoires came from sorted CD3+CD56+NKG2C+, CD3+CD56+NKG2C- and CD3+CD56-NKG2C+ T cells. The dominant NKG2C+ clonotypes represented about 1.0-8% of CD8+ T cells in about six donors. These clonotypes, the leaders elsewhere, also led the CD3+CD56-NKG2C+ fraction in a few donors.

The origin of this receptor is a man in his fifties who received an inactivated influenza vaccine. This specimen consisted of PBMCs from blood, obtained on the day of vaccination. The gene calls are TRBV6-6 and TRBJ2-7; D unresolved. For the CDR3, the DNA is TGTGCCAGCAGTCAGGAAATGCGCTACGAGCAGTACTTC. It encodes CASSQEMRYEQYF.